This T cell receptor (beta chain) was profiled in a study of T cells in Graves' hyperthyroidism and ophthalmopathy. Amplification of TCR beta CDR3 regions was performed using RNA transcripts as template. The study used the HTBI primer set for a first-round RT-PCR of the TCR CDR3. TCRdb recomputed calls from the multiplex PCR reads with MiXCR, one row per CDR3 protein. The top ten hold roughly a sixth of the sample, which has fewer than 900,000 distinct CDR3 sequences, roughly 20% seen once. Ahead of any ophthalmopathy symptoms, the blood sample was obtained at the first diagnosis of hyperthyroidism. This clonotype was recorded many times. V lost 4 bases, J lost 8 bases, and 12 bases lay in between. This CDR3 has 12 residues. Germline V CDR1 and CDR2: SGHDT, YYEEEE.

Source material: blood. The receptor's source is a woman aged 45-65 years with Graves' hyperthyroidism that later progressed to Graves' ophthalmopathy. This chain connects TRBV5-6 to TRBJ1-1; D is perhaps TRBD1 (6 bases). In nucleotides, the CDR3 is TGTGCCAGCAGCGGAGACAGGCGGGAAGCTTTCTTT. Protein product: CASSGDRREAFF.